Listed below are T cell receptor beta chains from one sample, sequenced in a study of metastatic and nonmetastatic thyroid tumors. TCRdb re-processed the PCR reads through MiXCR. The sample has about 25,000 clones; approximately 20% are singletons. Material: blood. Receptors were obtained from a male donor with papillary thyroid cancer or a benign thyroid nodule (not recorded which). Some clones in this sample may be carry-over from other donors' samples. The CDR3 runs from the conserved cysteine through the conserved F or W. Each record gives: V gene, D gene, clone size, J gene, CDR3 protein, CDR3 DNA. The D gene is left open where the match is weak. The size field is filled for only some rows; it gives once, few, many or a size class.

TRBV10-2,TRBD1,few,TRBJ2-2,CASSTGADTGELFF,TGCGCCAGCAGTACAGGGGCCGACACCGGGGAGCTGTTTTTT
TRBV6-1,-,few,TRBJ2-2,CAGGRIGGGELFF,TGTGCCGGCGGCCGTATTGGCGGCGGGGAGCTGTTTTTT
TRBV5-1,-,-,TRBJ2-5,CASSYTGLSETQYF,TGCGCCAGCAGCTACACAGGTCTTAGCGAGACCCAGTACTTC
TRBV19,-,few,TRBJ1-2,CASTLGLANYGYTF,TGTGCCAGTACCCTGGGCCTAGCTAACTATGGCTACACCTTC
TRBV20-1,-,many,TRBJ2-3,CSARDPLRRTDTQYF,TGCAGTGCTAGAGATCCCCTCCGCCGAACAGATACGCAGTATTTT
TRBV5-1,-,many,TRBJ2-2,CASSLVFAPPTGTGELFF,TGCGCCAGCAGCTTGGTCTTTGCCCCTCCCACGGGAACCGGGGAGCTGTTTTTT
TRBV20-1,TRBD2,many,TRBJ2-3,CSAREGGRGRVGDTQYF,TGCAGTGCTAGAGAGGGGGGTCGCGGGAGGGTGGGAGATACGCAGTATTTT
TRBV6-5,-,many,TRBJ1-5,CASSYLGGDQPQHF,TGTGCCAGCAGTTACTTAGGGGGTGATCAGCCCCAGCATTTT
TRBV27,TRBD2,many,TRBJ2-1,CASSPRASGENNEQFF,TGTGCCAGCTCTCCCAGGGCTAGCGGGGAGAACAATGAGCAGTTCTTC
TRBV28,-,medium-sized,TRBJ2-2,CASSSAGTDGELFF,TGTGCCAGCAGTTCGGCCGGGACCGACGGGGAGCTGTTTTTT
TRBV15,-,medium-sized,TRBJ1-2,CATSRDGFYGYTF,TGTGCCACCAGCAGGGACGGCTTCTATGGCTACACCTTC
TRBV27,TRBD1,medium-sized,TRBJ2-7,CASSHRRGHPYEQYF,TGTGCCAGCAGTCATCGCAGGGGGCACCCCTACGAGCAGTACTTC
TRBV11-2,-,-,TRBJ2-1,CASSLGPPALAQQFF,TGTGCCAGCAGCTTAGGCCCGCCCGCACTAGCCCAGCAGTTCTTC
TRBV10-1,-,-,TRBJ1-1,CASSEGPLGAFF,TGCGCCAGCAGTGAGGGTCCCCTCGGAGCTTTCTTT
TRBV7-8,-,-,TRBJ2-7,CASIRISGNKQYF,TGTGCCAGCATCAGAATCTCAGGCAACAAGCAGTACTTC
TRBV18,-,many,TRBJ2-3,CASSPPRQNTDTQYF,TGTGCCAGCTCACCACCGCGACAGAACACAGATACGCAGTATTTT
TRBV6-1,TRBD1,medium-sized,TRBJ2-7,CASGGRGPSYEQYF,TGTGCCAGCGGAGGCAGGGGGCCCTCCTACGAGCAGTACTTC
TRBV28,TRBD2,medium-sized,TRBJ2-7,CASSRPGTSGRAGEQYF,TGTGCCAGCAGTCGTCCCGGGACTAGCGGGAGGGCCGGAGAGCAGTACTTC
TRBV5-1,TRBD1,-,TRBJ2-1,CASSFGGWDRGNEQFF,TGCGCCAGCAGCTTTGGGGGGTGGGACAGGGGCAATGAGCAGTTCTTC
TRBV6-1,-,few,TRBJ1-2,CASSERDYGYTF,TGTGCCAGCAGTGAAAGGGATTATGGCTACACCTTC
TRBV12-3/TRBV12-4,-,medium-sized,TRBJ1-2,CASSPDRNYGYTF,TGTGCCAGCAGCCCCGACAGAAACTATGGCTACACCTTC
TRBV19,-,-,TRBJ1-3,CASSRVGVAGNTIYF,TGTGCCAGTAGTCGGGTCGGGGTTGCTGGAAACACCATATATTTT
TRBV7-9,-,many,TRBJ1-1,CASSLVKGNTEAFF,TGTGCCAGCAGCTTAGTGAAGGGGAACACTGAAGCTTTCTTT
TRBV6-2/TRBV6-3,TRBD2,-,TRBJ2-2,CASRPERGGNTGELFF,TGTGCCAGCAGACCCGAGCGGGGGGGGAACACCGGGGAGCTGTTTTTT
TRBV6-1,TRBD1,medium-sized,TRBJ1-2,CASSDQDRGRRGGYTF,TGTGCCAGCAGTGATCAGGACAGGGGGAGGAGGGGTGGCTACACCTTC
TRBV4-1,-,-,TRBJ2-3,CASRRKDTQYF,TGCGCCAGCAGGAGAAAAGATACGCAGTATTTT
TRBV6-1,-,-,TRBJ2-2,CASNRATGELFF,TGTGCCAGCAACAGGGCCACCGGGGAGCTGTTTTTT
TRBV27,TRBD1,few,TRBJ2-5,CASSLSNGLQGIETQYF,TGTGCCAGCAGTTTATCGAATGGGTTACAGGGGATCGAGACCCAGTACTTC
TRBV5-1,TRBD2,few,TRBJ2-3,CASSSVTSGRVTTSTDTQYF,TGCGCCAGCAGCAGTGTAACTAGCGGGAGAGTTACCACTAGCACAGATACGCAGTATTTT
TRBV6-6,-,medium-sized,TRBJ1-2,CASSYSAGKANYGYTF,TGTGCCAGCAGTTACTCTGCAGGGAAAGCTAACTATGGCTACACCTTC
TRBV6-1,-,few,TRBJ1-4,CASKAGLVSEKLFF,TGTGCCAGCAAGGCGGGGCTAGTGAGTGAAAAACTGTTTTTT
TRBV5-1,TRBD1,-,TRBJ2-1,CASSFQGVKNNEQFF,TGCGCCAGCAGCTTCCAGGGGGTTAAGAACAATGAGCAGTTCTTC
TRBV11-1,-,-,TRBJ2-1,CASSLNPGSYNEQFF,TGTGCCAGCAGCCTAAACCCGGGTTCCTACAATGAGCAGTTCTTC
TRBV20-1,TRBD2,many,TRBJ2-2,CSARVTLGTSGTGELFF,TGCAGTGCTAGAGTGACACTCGGGACTAGCGGGACCGGGGAGCTGTTTTTT
TRBV7-7,-,many,TRBJ2-5,CASSQAGFQETQYF,TGTGCTAGCAGCCAAGCAGGGTTCCAAGAGACCCAGTACTTC
TRBV24-1,TRBD1,-,TRBJ2-3,CATSDPGTVADTQYF,TGTGCCACCAGTGATCCCGGGACAGTGGCAGATACGCAGTATTTT
TRBV28,-,medium-sized,TRBJ2-5,CASTLGGQETQYF,TGTGCCAGCACCCTTGGGGGCCAAGAGACCCAGTACTTC
TRBV6-1,TRBD2,medium-sized,TRBJ2-1,CASSERLRGLLNEQFF,TGTGCCAGCAGTGAAAGGCTTCGGGGACTATTAAATGAGCAGTTCTTC
TRBV10-3,-,many,TRBJ1-4,CAISEEGRGEKLFF,TGTGCCATCAGTGAAGAAGGGAGAGGGGAAAAACTGTTTTTT
TRBV7-2,TRBD1,many,TRBJ1-2,CASSSGQAAYGYTF,TGTGCCAGCAGCTCTGGACAGGCCGCCTATGGCTACACCTTC
TRBV5-1,-,medium-sized,TRBJ2-3,CASSTGEGTDTQYF,TGCGCCAGCAGTACGGGGGAGGGCACAGATACGCAGTATTTT
TRBV7-6,TRBD2,many,TRBJ2-1,CASSFLAGGGNEQFF,TGTGCCAGCAGCTTCCTAGCGGGAGGGGGCAATGAGCAGTTCTTC
TRBV9,TRBD2,many,TRBJ2-3,CASSGLAGATDTQYF,TGTGCCAGCAGCGGCCTAGCGGGGGCCACAGATACGCAGTATTTT
TRBV7-8,TRBD2,many,TRBJ2-1,CASSPREGPRYNEQFF,TGTGCCAGCAGCCCCCGGGAGGGTCCCCGATACAATGAGCAGTTCTTC
TRBV20-1,TRBD2,many,TRBJ2-5,CSARVYPTSGPLKETQYF,TGCAGTGCTAGAGTATATCCGACTAGCGGGCCACTCAAAGAGACCCAGTACTTC
TRBV5-1,-,many,TRBJ2-1,CASSLALTGSYNEQFF,TGCGCCAGCAGCTTGGCCTTGACAGGCTCCTACAATGAGCAGTTCTTC
TRBV28,TRBD2,-,TRBJ2-3,CASSFGGGTDTQYF,TGTGCCAGCAGTTTTGGGGGGGGCACAGATACGCAGTATTTT
TRBV12-3/TRBV12-4,TRBD1,-,TRBJ2-1,CASISIPGQVAPSYNEQFF,TGTGCCAGCATTTCCATACCGGGACAGGTGGCCCCCTCCTACAATGAGCAGTTCTTC
TRBV5-1,-,many,TRBJ2-1,CASSITYSYNEQFF,TGCGCCAGCAGTATCACGTACTCCTACAATGAGCAGTTCTTC
TRBV7-8,TRBD2,many,TRBJ2-1,CASSLSGNGNEQFF,TGTGCCAGCAGCTTAAGCGGGAATGGCAATGAGCAGTTCTTC
TRBV11-2,TRBD2,many,TRBJ2-7,CASSFSTSGNYEQYF,TGTGCCAGCAGCTTCTCGACTAGCGGAAACTACGAGCAGTACTTC
TRBV19,TRBD1,many,TRBJ2-7,CATRLPGGLEQYF,TGTGCCACCAGGCTACCAGGGGGCCTCGAGCAGTACTTC
TRBV6-1,TRBD1,many,TRBJ1-1,CASRLQFQGAGTEAFF,TGTGCCAGCAGGCTCCAATTTCAGGGGGCTGGCACTGAAGCTTTCTTT
TRBV20-1,-,many,TRBJ2-5,CSASWGGQETQYF,TGCAGTGCTAGCTGGGGCGGGCAAGAGACCCAGTACTTC
TRBV2,-,once,TRBJ2-2,CASSPRSQGSSTGELFF,TGTGCCAGCAGCCCCAGGTCGCAGGGGTCGAGCACCGGGGAGCTGTTTTTT
TRBV6-1,-,-,TRBJ2-2,CASSDSPNTGELFF,TGTGCCAGCAGTGACAGTCCGAACACCGGGGAGCTGTTTTTT
TRBV20-1,TRBD2,many,TRBJ2-1,CSARDGLVSYNEQFF,TGCAGTGCTAGAGATGGACTAGTATCTTACAATGAGCAGTTCTTC
TRBV27,-,medium-sized,TRBJ2-2,CASSLLAQNFGGELFF,TGTGCCAGCAGTTTACTCGCCCAAAATTTCGGCGGGGAGCTGTTTTTT
TRBV6-2/TRBV6-3,-,medium-sized,TRBJ1-2,CASSPRRNYGYTF,TGTGCCAGCAGTCCTAGGCGGAACTATGGCTACACCTTC